These 5 T cell receptor beta chains came from one sample sequenced in a study of T-cell memory formation after mild COVID-19. TCRdb re-called the 5' RACE reads with MiXCR, one entry per CDR3 protein. The sample records 140,000 or so distinct CDR3 sequences, 14% to 15% being singletons. Sequences were obtained from PBMCs or a T cell subset sorted from them (not recorded which). Source of these receptors: an adult woman who had mild COVID-19 (a few samples of this study predate the infection). Cell type and time point are not known.

The V call is TRBV5-4, the J call TRBJ2-7; TRBD2 matches at 10 bases. V trimming: 3 bases; J trimming: 4 bases; junction bases outside the gene matches: 4. Germline values: CDR1 SGHNT, CDR2 YYREEE (reference sequence). The CDR3 length is 14 residues. The CDR3, as DNA: TGTGCCAGCAGCTCCGGGACTAGCGTGTACGAGCAGTACTTC. Its translation is CASSSGTSVYEQYF.

The genes are TRBV10-3 and TRBJ2-3; 12 bases are shared with TRBD2. With 4 bases clipped from V and 3 bases from J, the junction kept 2 bases outside the gene matches. This CDR3 has 15 amino acids. The V gene's germline CDR1 is ENHRY and CDR2 SYGVKD. The CDR3 is CAISATSGGTDTQYF. DNA for the CDR3: TGTGCCATCAGTGCGACTAGCGGGGGAACAGATACGCAGTATTTT.

This sequence joins TRBV19 and TRBJ2-3; D uncertain. The length of the CDR3 is 12 residues. V gave up 3 bases and J gave up 6 bases, with 7 bases separating them. Germline V gene data show CDR1 as LNHDA and CDR2 as SQIVND (reference sequence). The CDR3 DNA reads TGTGCCAGTAGTATTGCTTGGGATACGCAGTATTTT. Its protein product is CASSIAWDTQYF. The variable domain in full, with the rest retrieved from reference TRBV19 and TRBJ2-3, is DGGITQSPKYLFRKEGQNVTLSCEQNLNHDAMYWYRQDPGQGLRLIYYSQIVNDFQKGDIAEGYSVSREKKESFPLTVTSAQKNPTAFYLCASSIAWDTQYFGPGTRLTVL.

This clonotype has just a few counts. In DNA, the CDR3 is TGCGCCAGCAGCCAGTTATTTGCGGGAGGTAGCATTCAGTACTTC. As protein: CASSQLFAGGSIQYF. The chain employs TRBV4-3 and TRBJ2-4; the match to TRBD2 covers 8 bases. Germline assignment: CDR1 LGHNA and CDR2 YSLEER. The CDR3 runs 15 residues. V was clipped by 3 bases and J by 9 bases; unmatched bases: 10.

This clonotype was recorded a few times. This chain links TRBV7-9 with TRBJ2-5; 9 positions match TRBD2. Germline V gene sequence: CDR1 SEHNR, CDR2 FQNEAQ (reference sequence). V trimming: 0 bases; J trimming: 1 base; junction bases outside the gene matches: 0. CDR3 length equals 15 residues. The CDR3 loop is CASSLATSGQETQYF. The DNA of the CDR3 is TGTGCCAGCAGCTTAGCGACTAGCGGCCAAGAGACCCAGTACTTC.